This record looks at one T cell receptor beta chain sequence and its context. Its antigen has not been determined. There are no base qualities to consult, and no much larger clone falls within one base. There are 16 amino acids in the CDR3, from cysteine to phenylalanine inclusive. Kept here is only the CDR3 DNA, which spans 48 bases and is read in frame from base 1. Sequences SQVTM (CDR1) and ANQGSEA (CDR2) are obtained from the germline V gene. Germline trimming amounts to 0 bases on V and 9 bases on J, with 7 as the count of junction bases outside the gene matches. This entry is derived from a study of blood T cell repertoires in COVID-19 (dated by TCRdb to 2018 to 2020). In terms of the full investigation: Samples from collaborators originated in the United States, Italy and Spain and spanned both the acute and convalescent phases of COVID-19. The material from the prospective study consisted of cDNA or gDNA derived from T cells, B-cell-depleted T cells, or PBMCs. Deeply sampled blood TCRbeta repertoires from subjects exposed to, actively infected with, or recovered from COVID-19 were included in the dataset. A freely available public database, intended as a resource for researchers studying the immune response to SARS-CoV-2, is where the repertoires were released. Samples came from the ongoing ImmuneRACE study (first 160 participants) plus 1,254 subjects from 6 global collaborators. Nearly every sample came with metadata listing a de-identified subject ID, COVID-19 status, age in years and sex. HLA class I and class II types, where available, came from metadata supplied by the sample provider rather than from assay-based typing. General study outcomes and caveats: How much clinical and demographic metadata was included differed by source and by participant, and the metadata was provided uncurated.

TCRbeta CDR3 regions were amplified from genomic DNA using the immunoSEQ Assay, a bias-controlled multiplex PCR. The study's processing was this. Nucleated cell counts per sample were estimated from amplification of reference gene primers within the assay. To quantify the absolute abundance of each unique TCRbeta CDR3 rearrangement, sequence reads were collapsed and filtered. For each sample, productive Simpson clonality was calculated as the square root of Simpson's diversity index over productive rearrangements. TCRdb obtained this table from immuneACCESS and retained in-frame rearrangements with V and J assigned. These tables miss some clones; where compared with another copy, unresolved V genes account for less than half of the shortfall, and the remainder is unexplained. V and J calls and clone size come straight from that table; D and trimming were deduced from the DNA. The sample table lists about 400,000 clones, more than 70% of them with a count of one. Approximately 1.2% of the sample goes to the ten largest clones.

Each collaborating institution followed its own protocols to collect whole blood in K2EDTA tubes. For TCRbeta analysis, collaborator samples were shipped as frozen whole blood, as isolated PBMCs, or as DNA extracted from either sample type. The receptor chain draws on TRBV29-1 and TRBJ2-1; 14 nucleotides in the junction match TRBD2. Sequenced sample: peripheral blood. The sequence was collected from a man in his forties with acute or convalescent COVID-19. Read as DNA, the sequence is TGCAGCGTTGAAGATCGACTAGCGGGGGGGCCGGTTGAGCAGTTCTTC. This is translated as CSVEDRLAGGPVEQFF.